This T cell receptor beta chain was identified during a study of early T cells in non-severe SARS-CoV-2 infection. Looking at the study overall: Sequencing was performed on bulk RNA from unsorted whole blood, leaving chains unpaired. Study results and caveats: Private and CD4 specificities were missed by VDJdb matching, which favored anti-spike CD8 responses.

The CDR3 length is 21 residues. Germline V gene data show CDR1 as MGHRA and CDR2 as YSYEKL. V gave up 0 bases and J gave up 0 bases, with 21 bases separating them. Individual cDNA molecules were tagged with unique molecular identifiers, the study reported. TCRdb independently ran MiXCR on the 5' RACE reads; one entry per CDR3 protein. The sample holds roughly 100,000 distinct CDR3 sequences, over 10% seen once. The table lists this clonotype with many counts. Its specificity is unknown. Sequenced: whole blood. This TCR came from an adult who was a healthcare worker with PCR-confirmed SARS-CoV-2 infection or an uninfected control (not recorded which). J is TRBJ2-6 and V is TRBV4-1; D is possibly TRBD1 (5 bases). The CDR3 loop reads CASSQESLMSGSFSGANVLTF. CDR3 coding DNA: TGCGCCAGCAGCCAAGAATCTCTCATGTCAGGGTCCTTCTCTGGGGCCAACGTCCTGACTTTC.